This is a list of T cell receptor beta chains from one sample in a study of blood T cell repertoires in COVID-19. The table came from immunoSEQ multiplex PCR; TCRdb's copy has only in-frame clones and leaves some out. This repertoire shows about 110,000 clones, roughly four fifths found once; its top ten account for approximately 15%. Sequenced input: peripheral blood. The receptor set was obtained from a woman aged 55-75 years with acute or convalescent COVID-19. CDR3s include the opening cysteine and the closing phenylalanine or tryptophan. A D gene is named only where the DNA matches it firmly. Size is stated for part of the rows, as once, few or many counts, or as a class when the clone is expanded.

-	TRBV28	TRBJ1-2	-	CASGLSDTGGTF	TGTGCCAGCGGCCTTAGCGACACGGGCGGCACCTTC
few	TRBV11-3	TRBJ1-2	-	CASSLASNYGYTF	TGTGCCAGCAGCTTAGCCAGTAACTATGGCTACACCTTC
many	TRBV30	TRBJ2-7	-	CAWSPSSRDEQYF	TGTGCCTGGAGCCCCAGTTCCCGGGACGAGCAGTACTTC
-	TRBV5-6	TRBJ2-6	-	CASSWTAFMSSGANVLTF	TGTGCCAGCAGCTGGACAGCCTTCATGAGCTCTGGGGCCAACGTCCTGACTTTC
-	TRBV11-3	TRBJ1-6	-	CASSPTESPSSPLHF	TGTGCCAGCAGCCCTACCGAGTCCCCTTCTTCACCCCTCCACTTT
few	TRBV5-1	TRBJ1-2	TRBD1	CASRLTGASGYGYTF	TGCGCCAGCAGACTGACAGGGGCCTCGGGTTATGGCTACACCTTC
-	TRBV5-5	TRBJ1-2	TRBD1	CASSIGGQNYYGYTF	TGTGCCAGCTCAATCGGGGGACAGAACTACTATGGCTACACCTTC
-	TRBV30	TRBJ1-1	-	CAWTRGLNTEAFF	TGTGCCTGGACTAGGGGGTTGAACACTGAAGCTTTCTTT
-	TRBV7-2	TRBJ1-2	-	CASSRRGGQNLFYGYTF	TGTGCCAGCAGCCGTAGGGGCGGACAGAACCTTTTTTATGGCTACACCTTC
-	TRBV3-1/TRBV3-2	TRBJ1-2	-	CASSQDSGPSGYTF	TGTGCCAGCAGCCAAGATTCTGGGCCCAGTGGCTACACCTTC
-	TRBV18	TRBJ1-1	-	CASSRGDNTEAFF	TGTGCCAGCTCACGGGGGGACAACACTGAAGCTTTCTTT
-	TRBV28	TRBJ1-5	-	CASSLVRNQPQHF	TGTGCCAGCAGTTTAGTCAGAAATCAGCCCCAGCATTTT
-	TRBV28	TRBJ1-6	-	CASSLSLRGNSPLHF	TGTGCCAGCAGTTTAAGCCTAAGGGGGAATTCACCCCTCCACTTT
-	TRBV4-3	TRBJ1-5	-	CASSQDHNQPQHF	TGCGCCAGCAGCCAAGACCACAATCAGCCCCAGCATTTT
-	TRBV29-1	TRBJ2-1	-	CSVEDWGVYNEQFF	TGCAGCGTTGAAGATTGGGGGGTTTACAATGAGCAGTTCTTC
-	TRBV5-1	TRBJ2-7	TRBD1	CASSSGPGTDEQYF	TGCGCCAGCAGCTCGGGGCCCGGGACAGACGAGCAGTACTTC
many	TRBV5-4	TRBJ1-2	TRBD1	CASSTTGQGHGYTF	TGTGCCAGCAGTACAACGGGACAGGGTCATGGCTACACCTTC
-	TRBV5-4	TRBJ2-5	TRBD1	CASSRTGAWQETQYF	TGTGCCAGCAGCCGGACAGGTGCTTGGCAAGAGACCCAGTACTTC
-	TRBV5-1	TRBJ2-7	-	CASSLYADRTYEQYF	TGCGCCAGCAGCTTGTATGCGGACAGAACTTACGAGCAGTACTTC